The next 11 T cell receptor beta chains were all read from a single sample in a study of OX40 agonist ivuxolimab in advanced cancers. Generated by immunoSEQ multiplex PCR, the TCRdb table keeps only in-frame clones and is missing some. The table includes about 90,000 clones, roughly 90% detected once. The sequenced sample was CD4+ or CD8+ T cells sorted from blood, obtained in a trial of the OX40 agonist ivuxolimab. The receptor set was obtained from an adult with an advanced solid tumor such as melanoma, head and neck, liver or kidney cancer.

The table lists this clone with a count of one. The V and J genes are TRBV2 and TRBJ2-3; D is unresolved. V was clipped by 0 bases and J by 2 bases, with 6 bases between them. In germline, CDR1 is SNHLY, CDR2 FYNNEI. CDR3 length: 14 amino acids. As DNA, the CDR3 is TGTGCCAGCAGTGAAGCACGGAACACAGATACGCAGTATTTT. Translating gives CASSEARNTDTQYF.

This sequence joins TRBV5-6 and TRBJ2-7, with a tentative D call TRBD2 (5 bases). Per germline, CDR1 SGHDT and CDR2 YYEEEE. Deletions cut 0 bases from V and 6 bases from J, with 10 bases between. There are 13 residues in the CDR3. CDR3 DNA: TGTGCCAGCAGCTTGGACGGGATGGCCGAGCAGTACTTC. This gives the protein CASSLDGMAEQYF. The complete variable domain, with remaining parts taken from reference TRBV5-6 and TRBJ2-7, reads DAGVTQSPTHLIKTRGQQVTLRCSPKSGHDTVSWYQQALGQGPQFIFQYYEEEERQRGNFPDRFSGHQFPNYSSELNVNALLLGDSALYLCASSLDGMAEQYFGPGTRLTVT.

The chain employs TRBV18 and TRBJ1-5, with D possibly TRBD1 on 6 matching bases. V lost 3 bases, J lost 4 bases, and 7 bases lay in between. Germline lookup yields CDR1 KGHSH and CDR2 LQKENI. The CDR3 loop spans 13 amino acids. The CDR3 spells CASSPQGNQPQHF. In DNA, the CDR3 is TGTGCCAGCTCACCTCAGGGGAATCAGCCCCAGCATTTT.

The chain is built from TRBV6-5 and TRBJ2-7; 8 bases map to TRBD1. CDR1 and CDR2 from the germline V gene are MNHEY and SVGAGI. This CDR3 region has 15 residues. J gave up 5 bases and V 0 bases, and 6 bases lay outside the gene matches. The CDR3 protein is CASSYSRTGKNEQYF. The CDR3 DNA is TGTGCCAGCAGTTACTCTAGGACAGGGAAAAACGAGCAGTACTTC.

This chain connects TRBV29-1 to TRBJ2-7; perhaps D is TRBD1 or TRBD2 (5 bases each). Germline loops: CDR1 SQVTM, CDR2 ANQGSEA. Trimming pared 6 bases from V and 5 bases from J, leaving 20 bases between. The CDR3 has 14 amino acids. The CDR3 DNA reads TGCAGCGTGGACGCCGGGACGACCACCCACGAGCAGTACTTC. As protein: CSVDAGTTTHEQYF.

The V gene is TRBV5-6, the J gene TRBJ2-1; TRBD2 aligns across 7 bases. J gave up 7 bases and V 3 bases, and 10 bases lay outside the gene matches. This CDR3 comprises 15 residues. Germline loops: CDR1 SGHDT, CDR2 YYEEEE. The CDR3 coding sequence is TGTGCCAGCAGCTGGCGGGGGACCCGCCGTAATGAGCAGTTCTTC. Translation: CASSWRGTRRNEQFF.

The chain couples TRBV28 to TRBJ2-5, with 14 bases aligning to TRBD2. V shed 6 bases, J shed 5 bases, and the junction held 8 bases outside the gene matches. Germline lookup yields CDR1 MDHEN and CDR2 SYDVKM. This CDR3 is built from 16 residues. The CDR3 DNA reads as TGTGCCAGCAGCCCCGGACTAGCGGGAGGACGGGAGACCCAGTACTTC. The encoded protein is CASSPGLAGGRETQYF.

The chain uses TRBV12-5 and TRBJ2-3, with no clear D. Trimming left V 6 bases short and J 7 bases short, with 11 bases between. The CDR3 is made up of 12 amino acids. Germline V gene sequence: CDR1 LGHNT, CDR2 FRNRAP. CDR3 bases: TGTGCTAGTGGATTAGACGGAAATACGCAGTATTTT. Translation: CASGLDGNTQYF.

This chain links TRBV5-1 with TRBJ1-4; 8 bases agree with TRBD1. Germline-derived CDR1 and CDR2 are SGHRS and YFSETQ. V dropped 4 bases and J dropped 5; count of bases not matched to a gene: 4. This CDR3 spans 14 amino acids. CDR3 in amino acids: CASSQRTGNEKLFF. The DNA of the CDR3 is TGCGCCAGCAGCCAAAGGACAGGGAATGAAAAACTGTTTTTT.

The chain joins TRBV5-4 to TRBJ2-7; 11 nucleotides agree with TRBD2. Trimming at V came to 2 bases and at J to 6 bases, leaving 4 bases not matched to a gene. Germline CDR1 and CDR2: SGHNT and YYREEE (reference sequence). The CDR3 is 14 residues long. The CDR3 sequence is CASSFPGLAAEQYF. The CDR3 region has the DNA TGTGCCAGCAGCTTCCCGGGACTAGCGGCCGAGCAGTACTTC.

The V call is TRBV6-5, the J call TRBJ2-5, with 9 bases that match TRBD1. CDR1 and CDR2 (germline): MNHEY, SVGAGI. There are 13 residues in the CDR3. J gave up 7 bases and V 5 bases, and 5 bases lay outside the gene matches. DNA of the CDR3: TGTGCCAGCAGTCCGGGACAGGGATTGACCCAGTACTTC. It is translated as CASSPGQGLTQYF.